Below are 19 T cell receptor beta chains sequenced from a single sample in a study of cytomegalovirus exposure and HLA in healthy donors (TCRdb year 2017). The method was the immunoSEQ multiplex PCR assay. For the multiplex PCR, a mixture combining 60 forward primers for TCR Vbeta segments and 13 reverse primers for TCR Jbeta segments was used. TCRdb provides this immuneACCESS table in a form limited to in-frame rearrangements. Some clones are lacking; in checked studies, under half of them reflect an unresolved V gene, and why the rest are absent is not known. The sample has around 31,000 clones on record. The ten largest clones represent approximately 4.8% of the sample. The sequencing input was PBMCs. The receptors derive from a female donor in good health and CMV-seronegative.

V gene TRBV9 combines with J gene TRBJ1-4, with D hard to call. Deletions cut 0 bases from V and 0 bases from J, with 6 bases between. This CDR3 spans 15 amino acids. Germline CDR1 and CDR2: SGDLS and YYNGEE. CDR3 bases: TGTGCCAGCAGCGTAGGAAGAGCAACTAATGAAAAACTGTTTTTT. The encoded protein is CASSVGRATNEKLFF.

The chain combines TRBV7-2 with TRBJ1-3; D call uncertain. Germline values: CDR1 SGHTA, CDR2 FQGNSA. Trimming left V 5 bases short and J 4 bases short, with 6 bases between. The CDR3 is 12 residues long. The CDR3 nucleotides read TGTGCCAGCAGCCTACAGGGAAACACCATATATTTT. Residues: CASSLQGNTIYF.

This rearrangement joins TRBV29-1 to TRBJ2-3, with 10 positions matching TRBD2. Germline V gene data show CDR1 as SQVTM and CDR2 as ANQGSEA. The CDR3 has 14 residues. V trimming: 6 bases; J trimming: 4 bases; junction bases outside the gene matches: 7. CDR3 region: CSVIAGGSSDTQYF. The CDR3 region has the DNA TGCAGCGTCATAGCGGGGGGCTCTTCAGATACGCAGTATTTT.

V usage is TRBV4-1 and J usage is TRBJ1-2; the D is unclear. Trimming took off 0 bases at V and 4 bases at J, with 12 bases between the two ends. The germline V gene encodes CDR1 MGHRA and CDR2 YSYEKL. CDR3 size: 15 residues. CDR3 coding DNA: TGCGCCAGCAGCCAAGATTGGGGAGAGGGCTATGGCTACACCTTC. Translated, it gives CASSQDWGEGYGYTF.

V is TRBV27 and J is TRBJ2-3, with D perhaps TRBD1 (6 bases). V was cut by 3 bases and J by 6 bases, with 10 bases left in between. The germline CDR1 and CDR2 sequences are MNHEY and SMNVEV (reference sequence). The CDR3 spans 13 residues. The DNA of the CDR3 is TGTGCCAGCAGTTTGGACAGAGGGGATACGCAGTATTTT. It yields the protein CASSLDRGDTQYF.

This rearrangement joins TRBV11-1 to TRBJ1-5; D gene uncertain. The V gene's germline CDR1 is SGHAT and CDR2 FQDESV (reference sequence). This CDR3 has 13 amino acids. Trimming pared 3 bases from V and 4 bases from J, leaving 7 bases between. The CDR3, as DNA: TGTGCCAGCAGCTTGGCCTTTAATCAGCCCCAGCATTTT. This gives the protein CASSLAFNQPQHF. The whole variable domain, filled in from reference TRBV11-1 and TRBJ1-5, reads EAEVAQSPRYKITEKSQAVAFWCDPISGHATLYWYRQILGQGPELLVQFQDESVVDDSQLPKDRFSAERLKGVDSTLKIQPAELGDSAMYLCASSLAFNQPQHFGDGTRLSIL.

The chain combines TRBV27 with TRBJ1-3, with a weak D call TRBD1 (5 bases). Germline V CDR1 and CDR2: MNHEY, SMNVEV (reference sequence). The V end lost 2 bases, the J end lost 4 bases, and 12 bases lay between the germline ends. The CDR3 spans 15 residues. The chain's CDR3 is CASSLVGALGNTIYF. The CDR3 nucleotides are TGTGCCAGCAGTTTAGTAGGGGCGCTGGGAAACACCATATATTTT.

V and J are TRBV19 and TRBJ1-2; perhaps TRBD1 as D (5 bases). Germline V gene sequence: CDR1 LNHDA, CDR2 SQIVND (reference sequence). The length of the CDR3 is 17 residues. Between the trimmed V and J ends, which lost 4 bases and 0 bases, there was a span of 18 bases. CDR3 loop: CASSTIPRQTSNYGYTF. The CDR3 nucleotides are TGTGCCAGTAGTACAATACCCAGACAGACGTCTAACTATGGCTACACCTTC.

The rearrangement uses TRBV10-2 and TRBJ1-6, with 10 bases that match TRBD1. CDR1 WSHSY and CDR2 SAAADI come from the germline V gene. Trimming cost V 4 bases and J 4 bases; bases outside gene matches: 10. The CDR3 covers 18 residues. The CDR3 DNA is TGCGCCAGCAGTGGAGAGCCCAGGGACAGGGGTTATAATTCACCCCTCCACTTT. Translation gives CASSGEPRDRGYNSPLHF.

V and J are TRBV4-2 and TRBJ2-2, with 12 bases lining up with TRBD2. Germline CDR1 and CDR2: LGHNA and YNFKEQ. Trimming removed 4 bases from V and 5 bases from J; junction bases left unmatched: 14. This CDR3 is 19 amino acids long. This chain's CDR3 is CASSPKQSSGGEWTGELFF. The DNA of the CDR3 is TGTGCCAGCAGCCCCAAGCAGTCTAGCGGGGGGGAATGGACCGGGGAGCTGTTTTTT.

As DNA, the CDR3 is TGTGCCAGCAGCGCCGGGAACACAGATACGCAGTATTTT. Its protein product is CASSAGNTDTQYF. The V call is TRBV9, the J call TRBJ2-3; maybe TRBD2 (5 bases). Germline lookup yields CDR1 SGDLS and CDR2 YYNGEE. Trimming took off 3 bases at V and 2 bases at J, with 7 bases between the two ends. This CDR3 is 13 amino acids long.

With regard to this clone: The sample carries other DNA sequences with the same CDR3. This sequence joins TRBV9 and TRBJ1-1; tentatively, D is TRBD1 (5 bases). This CDR3 has 14 amino acids. V was clipped by 0 bases and J by 5 bases, with 11 bases between them. The germline CDR1 and CDR2 sequences are SGDLS and YYNGEE. The CDR3 sequence: CASSVGGGWTEAFF. The CDR3 DNA sequence: TGTGCCAGCAGCGTAGGGGGCGGTTGGACTGAAGCTTTCTTT.

The gene calls are TRBV7-6 and TRBJ2-1; TRBD2 matches at 8 bases. V lost 5 bases and J lost 10; bases outside the gene matches: 4. The CDR3 runs to 12 residues. Looked up from germline, CDR1 is SGHVS and CDR2 is FNYEAQ. The CDR3 region is CASSRGGREQFF. For the CDR3, the DNA is TGTGCCAGCAGCCGGGGGGGCCGGGAGCAGTTCTTC.

The rearrangement uses TRBV7-3 and TRBJ2-6; no clear D. Trimming removed 5 bases from V and 0 bases from J, with 20 bases in between. Germline CDR1 reads SGHTA; CDR2 reads FQGTGA. The CDR3 is 19 amino acids. CDR3 DNA: TGTGCCAGCAGCACCAACCACTTGCCCCCTCCCTCTGGGGCCAACGTCCTGACTTTC. Translating it yields CASSTNHLPPPSGANVLTF.

The rearrangement uses TRBV5-6 and TRBJ2-7; 7 bases line up with TRBD1. Germline values: CDR1 SGHDT, CDR2 YYEEEE. V lost 4 bases to trimming and J lost 3 bases; unmatched junction nucleotides: 13. CDR3 size: 16 residues. CDR3 DNA sequence: TGTGCCAGCAGCCTTTGGGACAGCCTGGTGGTCTACGAGCAGTACTTC. It specifies CASSLWDSLVVYEQYF. The variable domain in full, completed from reference TRBV5-6 and TRBJ2-7, reads DAGVTQSPTHLIKTRGQQVTLRCSPKSGHDTVSWYQQALGQGPQFIFQYYEEEERQRGNFPDRFSGHQFPNYSSELNVNALLLGDSALYLCASSLWDSLVVYEQYFGPGTRLTVT.

Worth noting for this clone: An end of the junction differs from the germline gene, which may be a read error. Other nucleotide sequences in the sample specify the same CDR3. This chain joins TRBV6-5 and TRBJ2-3; D is unresolved. This CDR3 region has 15 residues. Germline-derived CDR1 and CDR2 are MNHEY and SVGAGI. The DNA for the CDR3 is TGCGCCAGCAGTTACGCCCAAGCAGGCTCAGATACGCAGTATTTT. Protein sequence: CASSYAQAGSDTQYF.

The genes are TRBV7-2 and TRBJ1-1; D is undetermined. Deletions cut 0 bases from V and 2 bases from J, with 10 bases between. The CDR3 runs 15 residues. CDR1 and CDR2 (germline): SGHTA, FQGNSA. The CDR3 DNA follows: TGTGCCAGCAGCTTAGCGGCAAGAAAAAACACTGAAGCTTTCTTT. Protein product: CASSLAARKNTEAFF.

This rearrangement joins TRBV30 to TRBJ1-4, with TRBD1 as a possible D gene (5 bases). Deletions cut 3 bases from V and 13 bases from J, with 12 bases between. The CDR3 consists of 11 residues. The germline V gene has CDR1 GTSNPN and CDR2 SVGIG (reference sequence). The DNA of the CDR3 is TGTGCCTGGAGGAGACAGCGAATACTGTTTTTT. Encoded protein: CAWRRQRILFF.

Here the CDR3 reads CASNLLAGTTDTQYF. The CDR3 region has the DNA TGCGCCAGCAACCTCCTAGCGGGGACTACAGATACGCAGTATTTT. The rearrangement links TRBV5-1 to TRBJ2-3, with 9 nucleotides matching TRBD2. The germline CDR1 and CDR2 sequences are SGHRS and YFSETQ. The CDR3 is 15 residues long. Trimming removed 6 bases from V and 3 bases from J; junction bases left unmatched: 8.